Shown below are 7 T cell receptor beta chains from a single sample sequenced in a study of cytomegalovirus exposure and HLA in healthy donors. The PCR made use of 60 Vbeta and 13 Jbeta primers. Clones were read by immunoSEQ multiplex PCR, and TCRdb kept only the in-frame ones, dropping some. The sample records about 160,000 clones, less than 90% being singletons. Sequences were obtained from PBMCs. These receptors originate from a woman younger than 35 in good health and CMV-seronegative.

CDR3 amino acids: CASSSTDGGQAFF. CDR3 sequence (DNA): TGCGCCAGCAGTTCCACGGACGGGGGACAAGCTTTCTTT. This chain links TRBV5-1 with TRBJ1-1, with a possible D match to TRBD1 (5 bases). Trimming removed 5 bases from V and 9 bases from J, with 17 bases in between. The CDR3 contains 13 residues. CDR1 and CDR2 (germline): SGHRS, YFSETQ.

The chain has TRBV2 and TRBJ1-5; D is perhaps TRBD1 (6 bases). Germline V gives CDR1 SNHLY, CDR2 FYNNEI. The CDR3 spans 13 residues. Between the trimmed V and J ends, which lost 4 bases and 6 bases, there was a span of 10 bases. Here the CDR3 reads CASSVGGGQPQHF. For the CDR3, the DNA is TGTGCCAGCAGTGTAGGGGGGGGTCAGCCCCAGCATTTT.

The chain is built from TRBV5-1 and TRBJ2-1; the match to TRBD2 covers 7 bases. V trimming: 4 bases; J trimming: 5 bases; junction bases outside the gene matches: 9. Germline V gives CDR1 SGHRS, CDR2 YFSETQ. The CDR3 totals 15 residues. The CDR3 sequence: CASSQTSPINNEQFF. Here the CDR3 DNA reads TGCGCCAGCAGCCAGACTAGCCCCATTAACAATGAGCAGTTCTTC. Full variable domain (rest looked up from reference TRBV5-1 and TRBJ2-1): KAGVTQTPRYLIKTRGQQVTLSCSPISGHRSVSWYQQTPGQGLQFLFEYFSETQRNKGNFPGRFSGRQFSNSRSEMNVSTLELGDSALYLCASSQTSPINNEQFFGPGTRLTVL.

The J gene is TRBJ1-1, the V gene TRBV30, with TRBD1 identical over 9 bases. The CDR3 contains 17 residues. The junction had 14 bases not matched to a gene; V was cut back by 2 bases and J by 4 bases. In germline, CDR1 is GTSNPN, CDR2 SVGIG (reference sequence). This chain's CDR3 is CAWSRGWGQGGGTEAFF. DNA for the CDR3: TGTGCCTGGAGTCGGGGGTGGGGACAGGGCGGGGGCACTGAAGCTTTCTTT.

The gene calls are TRBV19 and TRBJ2-3; 8 nucleotides line up with TRBD2. Germline-derived CDR1 and CDR2 are LNHDA and SQIVND (reference sequence). The CDR3 spans 15 residues. V lost 5 bases, J lost 4 bases, and 8 bases stayed unmatched. Here the CDR3 reads CASSLLAGGADTQYF. CDR3 DNA sequence: TGTGCCAGTAGTCTCCTAGCCGGGGGGGCAGATACGCAGTATTTT.

This clone came up once. The genes are TRBV7-9 and TRBJ2-1; no clear D gene. This CDR3 is 14 amino acids long. Germline values: CDR1 SEHNR, CDR2 FQNEAQ (reference sequence). The V and J ends lost 6 bases and 4 bases respectively, with 13 bases between them. The CDR3 DNA reads TGTGCCAGCAGACCCCCCTTGAGTTACAATGAGCAGTTCTTC. It codes for CASRPPLSYNEQFF.

The chain links TRBV27 to TRBJ2-1; TRBD1 is a possible D gene (6 bases). CDR3 length: 15 residues. V lost 6 bases and J lost 3, with 15 bases in between. Germline values: CDR1 MNHEY, CDR2 SMNVEV (reference sequence). The CDR3, as DNA: TGTGCCAGCAGCCTCACAGGGTCGCGCTACAATGAGCAGTTCTTC. This codes for CASSLTGSRYNEQFF.